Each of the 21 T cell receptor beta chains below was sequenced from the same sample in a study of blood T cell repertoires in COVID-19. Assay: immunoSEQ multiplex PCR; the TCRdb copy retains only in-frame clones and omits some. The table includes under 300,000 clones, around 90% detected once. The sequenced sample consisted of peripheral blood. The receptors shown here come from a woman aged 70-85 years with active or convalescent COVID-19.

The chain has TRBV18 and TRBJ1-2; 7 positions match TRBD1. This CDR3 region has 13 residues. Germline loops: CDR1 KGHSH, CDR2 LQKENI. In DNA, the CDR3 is TGTGCTACTGGCGGACAGGATAACTATGGCTACACCTTC. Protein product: CATGGQDNYGYTF.

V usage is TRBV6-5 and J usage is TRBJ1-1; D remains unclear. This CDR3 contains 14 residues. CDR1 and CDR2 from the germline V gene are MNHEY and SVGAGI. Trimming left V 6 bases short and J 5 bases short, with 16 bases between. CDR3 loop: CASRDLLRGTEAFF. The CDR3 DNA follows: TGTGCCAGCAGGGACCTTCTCAGAGGGACTGAAGCTTTCTTT.

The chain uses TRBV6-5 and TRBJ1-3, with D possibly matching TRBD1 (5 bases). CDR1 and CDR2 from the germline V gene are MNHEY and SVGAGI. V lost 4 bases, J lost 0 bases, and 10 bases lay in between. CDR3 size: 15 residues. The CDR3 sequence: CASSSGLRSGNTIYF. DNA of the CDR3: TGTGCCAGCAGTTCGGGACTCCGCTCTGGAAACACCATATATTTT.

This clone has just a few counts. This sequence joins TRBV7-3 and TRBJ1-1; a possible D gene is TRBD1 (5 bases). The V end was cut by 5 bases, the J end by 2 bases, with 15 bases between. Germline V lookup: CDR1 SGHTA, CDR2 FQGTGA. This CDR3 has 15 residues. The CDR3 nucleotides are TGTGCCAGCAGCCCCGGGGGAGCGGTAAACACTGAAGCTTTCTTT. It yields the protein CASSPGGAVNTEAFF.

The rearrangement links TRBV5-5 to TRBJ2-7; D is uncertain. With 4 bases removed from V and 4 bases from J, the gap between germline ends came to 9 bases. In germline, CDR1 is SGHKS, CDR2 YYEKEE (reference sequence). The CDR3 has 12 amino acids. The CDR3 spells CASSKTAYEQYF. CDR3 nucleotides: TGTGCCAGCAGCAAGACTGCGTACGAGCAGTACTTC.

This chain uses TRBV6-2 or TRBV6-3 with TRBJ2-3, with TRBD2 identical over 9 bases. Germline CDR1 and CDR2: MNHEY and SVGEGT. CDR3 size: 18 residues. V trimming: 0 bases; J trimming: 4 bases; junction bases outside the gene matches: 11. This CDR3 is CASSYSRGGGAQADTQYF. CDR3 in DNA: TGTGCCAGCAGTTACTCGAGGGGCGGGGGGGCGCAGGCAGATACGCAGTATTTT.

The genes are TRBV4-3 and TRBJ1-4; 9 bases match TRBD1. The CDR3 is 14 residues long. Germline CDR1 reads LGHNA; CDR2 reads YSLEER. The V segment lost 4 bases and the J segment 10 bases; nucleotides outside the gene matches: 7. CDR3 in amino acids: CASSPGQGKAKLFF. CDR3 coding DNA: TGCGCCAGCAGCCCCGGACAGGGGAAGGCAAAACTGTTTTTT.

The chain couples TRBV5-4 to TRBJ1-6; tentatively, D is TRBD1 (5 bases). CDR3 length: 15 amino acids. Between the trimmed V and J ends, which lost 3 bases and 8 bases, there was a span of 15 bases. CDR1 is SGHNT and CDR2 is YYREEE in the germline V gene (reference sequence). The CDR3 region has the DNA TGTGCCAGCAGCTCAAAAAATATAGGGGATTCACCCCTCCACTTT. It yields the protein CASSSKNIGDSPLHF.

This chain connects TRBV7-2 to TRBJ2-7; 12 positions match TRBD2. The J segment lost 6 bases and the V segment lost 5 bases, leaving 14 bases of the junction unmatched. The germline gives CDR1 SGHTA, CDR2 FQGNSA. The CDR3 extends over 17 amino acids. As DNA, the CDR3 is TGTGCCAGCAGCGTAACTTCGACTAGCGGGGGAGTTGCCGAGCAGTACTTC. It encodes CASSVTSTSGGVAEQYF.

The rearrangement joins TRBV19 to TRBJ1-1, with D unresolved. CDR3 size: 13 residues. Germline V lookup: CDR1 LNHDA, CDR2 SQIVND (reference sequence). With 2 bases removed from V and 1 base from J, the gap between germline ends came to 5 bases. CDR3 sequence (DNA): TGTGCCAGTAGTATAATCGGGAACACTGAAGCTTTCTTT. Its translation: CASSIIGNTEAFF.

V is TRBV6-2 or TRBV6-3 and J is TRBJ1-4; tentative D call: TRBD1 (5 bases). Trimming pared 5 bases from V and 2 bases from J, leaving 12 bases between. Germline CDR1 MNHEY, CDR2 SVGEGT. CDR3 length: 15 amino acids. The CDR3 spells CASSNQGGTNEKLFF. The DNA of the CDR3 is TGTGCCAGCAGTAACCAGGGTGGCACTAATGAAAAACTGTTTTTT.

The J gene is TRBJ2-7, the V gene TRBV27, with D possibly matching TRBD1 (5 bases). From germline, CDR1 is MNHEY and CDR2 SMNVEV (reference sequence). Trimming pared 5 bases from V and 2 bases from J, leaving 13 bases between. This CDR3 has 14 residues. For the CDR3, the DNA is TGTGCCAGCAGTCCCGTGACAGATACCTACGAGCAGTACTTC. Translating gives CASSPVTDTYEQYF.

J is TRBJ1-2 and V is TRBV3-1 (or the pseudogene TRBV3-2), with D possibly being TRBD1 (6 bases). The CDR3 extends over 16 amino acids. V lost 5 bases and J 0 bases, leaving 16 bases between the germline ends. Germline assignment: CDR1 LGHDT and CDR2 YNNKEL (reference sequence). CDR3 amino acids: CASSGYWTATNYGYTF. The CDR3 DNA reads TGTGCCAGCAGCGGGTACTGGACAGCAACTAACTATGGCTACACCTTC.

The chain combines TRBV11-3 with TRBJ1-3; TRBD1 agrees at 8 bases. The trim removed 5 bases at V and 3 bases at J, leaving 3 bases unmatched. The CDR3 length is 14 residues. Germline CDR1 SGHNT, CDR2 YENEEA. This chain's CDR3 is CASSARGLGNTIYF. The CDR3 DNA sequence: TGTGCCAGCAGCGCCAGGGGGCTTGGAAACACCATATATTTT.

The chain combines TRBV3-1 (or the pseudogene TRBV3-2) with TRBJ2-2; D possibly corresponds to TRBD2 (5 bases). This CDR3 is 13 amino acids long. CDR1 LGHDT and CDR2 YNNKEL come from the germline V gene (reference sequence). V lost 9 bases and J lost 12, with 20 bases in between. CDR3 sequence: CASPQDIPGKLFF. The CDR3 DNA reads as TGTGCCAGTCCGCAAGACATCCCGGGGAAGCTGTTTTTT.

CDR3 amino acids: CASSVDRVNTEAFF. DNA for the CDR3: TGCGCCAGCAGCGTGGACAGGGTTAACACTGAAGCTTTCTTT. This chain connects TRBV5-1 to TRBJ1-1, with 8 nucleotides matching TRBD1. Germline V gene sequence: CDR1 SGHRS, CDR2 YFSETQ. CDR3 length: 14 residues. J gave up 2 bases and V 4 bases, and 4 bases lay outside the gene matches.

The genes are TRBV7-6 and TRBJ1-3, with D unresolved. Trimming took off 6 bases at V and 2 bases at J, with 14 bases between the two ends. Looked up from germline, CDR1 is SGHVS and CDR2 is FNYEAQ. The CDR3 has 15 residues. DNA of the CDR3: TGTGCCAGCAGGCCTGGAGGGAAAACTGGAAACACCATATATTTT. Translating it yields CASRPGGKTGNTIYF.

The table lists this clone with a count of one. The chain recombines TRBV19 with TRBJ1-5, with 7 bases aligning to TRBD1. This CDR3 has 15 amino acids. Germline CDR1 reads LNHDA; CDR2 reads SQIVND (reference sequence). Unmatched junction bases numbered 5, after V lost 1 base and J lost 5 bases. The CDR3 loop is CASSIGGTADQPQHF. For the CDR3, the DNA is TGTGCCAGTAGTATAGGAGGGACAGCTGATCAGCCCCAGCATTTT.

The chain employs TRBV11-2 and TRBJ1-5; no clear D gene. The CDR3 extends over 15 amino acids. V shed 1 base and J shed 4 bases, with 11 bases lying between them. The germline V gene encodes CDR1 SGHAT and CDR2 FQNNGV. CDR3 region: CASSLGGRTNQPQHF. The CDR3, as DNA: TGTGCCAGCAGCTTAGGAGGTCGAACGAATCAGCCCCAGCATTTT.

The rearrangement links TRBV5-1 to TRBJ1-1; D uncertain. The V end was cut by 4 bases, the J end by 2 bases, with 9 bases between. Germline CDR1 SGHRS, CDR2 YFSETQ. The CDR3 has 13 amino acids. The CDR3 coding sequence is TGCGCCAGCAGCCAGGAGGTTAACACTGAAGCTTTCTTT. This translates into CASSQEVNTEAFF.

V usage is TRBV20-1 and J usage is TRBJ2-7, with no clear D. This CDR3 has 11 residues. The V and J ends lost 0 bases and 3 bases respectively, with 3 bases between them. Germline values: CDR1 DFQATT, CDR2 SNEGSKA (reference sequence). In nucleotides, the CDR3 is TGCAGTGCTAGAGAGAGCTACGAGCAGTACTTC. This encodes CSARESYEQYF.